The T cell receptor (beta chain) described here comes from a study of response to subunit inactivated influenza vaccine (dated by TCRdb to 2017 to 2018). Concerning the study at large: Deep quantitative T cell receptor repertoire profiling was used in the study to track responses to a trivalent subunit inactivated influenza vaccine. Paper-wide results and their limitations: It was suggested by the authors that each seasonal influenza vaccination may recruit only a limited number of new T cells.

As regards this clonotype: Its antigen is still unknown. Given a much more abundant clone one base away, this may be a read error.

Clipping removes 5 bases from V and 6 bases from J, with 8 as the unmatched junction base count. The CDR3 contains 15 residues, cysteine and phenylalanine counted. Only the CDR3 part of the read is kept: 45 bases, read in frame from the first base. As encoded in the germline V gene, CDR1 is SGHAT while CDR2 is FQNNGV. The library was built by means of RT-PCR. TCRdb records Illumina HiSeq 2500 as the sequencer. TCRdb reprocessing: public reads trimmed at Q25 with fastp, clones called with MiXCR, in-frame beta chains kept. Rows are combined by CDR3 protein, so each entry shows the most common genes and DNA. The sample table contains hundreds of thousands of distinct CDR3 sequences; only one count was recorded for 14% of them. 7.6% of the sample rests with the top ten.

The specimen comprised PBMCs from blood, sampled about 14 days before vaccination. This sequence was found in a man aged 45 to 65 who received an inactivated influenza vaccine. Donor details come from another sample of the same person, matched by shared clones. Rearrangement joined TRBV11-2 to TRBJ2-2; the junction holds 8 bases that match TRBD2. For the CDR3, the sequence is CASSLSGNKAGELFF. In nucleotide form, the sequence is TGTGCCAGCAGCCTTAGCGGGAACAAGGCCGGGGAGCTGTTTTTT.